The clone carrying this T cell receptor beta chain was observed once. These data originate in a study of control samples from healthy donors and cancer patients. Sequencing used immunoSEQ multiplex PCR; TCRdb keeps in-frame clones, though not all of them. This table holds approximately 92,000 clones, approximately 93% found once. The sequence was collected from a woman aged 25-40 years in good health. What was sequenced was blood.

In DNA, the CDR3 is TGTGCCAGCAGCCCACGGGGGTCCTATCAGCCCCAGCATTTT. This sequence encodes CASSPRGSYQPQHF. The chain combines TRBV7-8 with TRBJ1-5, with D tentatively TRBD1 (5 bases). CDR3 length equals 14 residues. V gave up 5 bases and J gave up 5 bases, with 13 bases separating them. The germline V gene has CDR1 SGHVS and CDR2 FQNEAQ.